The 24 T cell receptor beta chains below come from one sample, sequenced in a study of identical twins' blood T cells. TCRdb called the 5' RACE reads again in MiXCR, with one record for every CDR3 protein. This sample has hundreds of thousands of distinct CDR3 sequences, with around 30% found just once. The sequenced sample consisted of PBMCs. Receptors were obtained from a woman aged 18 to 55 in good health.

The chain employs TRBV10-3 and TRBJ2-1; no clear D gene. CDR1 is ENHRY, CDR2 SYGVKD, per germline. Trimming took 6 bases from V and 6 from J, leaving 6 bases between them. The CDR3 extends over 11 amino acids. The DNA of the CDR3 is TGTGCCATCAGGAGTGCCAATGAGCAGTTCTTC. As protein: CAIRSANEQFF.

With regard to this clonotype: A read error may be the cause here, since a much bigger clone is one base away. CDR3 coding DNA: TGTGCCAGCGGCCAATCGCGGGGAAGAACTGAAGCTTTCTTT. This sequence encodes CASGQSRGRTEAFF. The chain carries TRBV16 and TRBJ1-1; D ambiguous. The germline gives CDR1 KGHSY, CDR2 FQNENV. This CDR3 is built from 14 residues.

In the case of this clonotype: The junction departs from germline at one end; a sequencing error may be responsible. The genes are TRBV29-1 and TRBJ1-2; D gene ambiguous. Per germline, CDR1 SQVTM and CDR2 ANQGSEA. This CDR3 region has 11 residues. In nucleotides, the CDR3 is TGTAACACGGCGGGGAGTAATGGCTACACCTTC. This codes for CNTAGSNGYTF.

The chain recombines TRBV10-3 with TRBJ1-6, with TRBD1 matching over 10 bases. The ends lost 8 bases at V and 8 bases at J; junction bases unmatched: 3. This CDR3 contains 13 residues. CDR1 is ENHRY and CDR2 is SYGVKD in the germline V gene. Here the CDR3 DNA reads TGTGCCATCCAAGGACAGGGGGATTCACCCCTCCACTTT. Its translation is CAIQGQGDSPLHF.

Concerning this clonotype: Because the CDR3 is missing its conserved closing phenylalanine or tryptophan, this is likely a read error. The chain combines TRBV27 with TRBJ2-1, with D maybe TRBD2 (5 bases). The CDR3 is made up of 12 amino acids. From germline, CDR1 is MNHEY and CDR2 SMNVEV (reference sequence). CDR3 bases: TGTGCCAGTAGGAGGTCCTGGAATGGGCAGTTCGTC. As protein: CASRRSWNGQFV.

This clonotype appeared many times. The chain links TRBV29-1 to TRBJ1-2, with 7 nucleotides matching TRBD1. CDR3 length: 14 residues. The trim removed 6 bases at V and 1 base at J, leaving 8 bases unmatched. From germline, CDR1 is SQVTM and CDR2 ANQGSEA. The CDR3 DNA reads TGCAGCGTGGAAACAGGGGTCCTTAACTATGGCTACACCTTC. This sequence encodes CSVETGVLNYGYTF. The whole variable domain, remainder taken from reference TRBV29-1 and TRBJ1-2, is SAVISQKPSRDICQRGTSLTIQCQVDSQVTMMFWYRQQPGQSLTLIATANQGSEATYESGFVIDKFPISRPNLTFSTLTVSNMSPEDSSIYLCSVETGVLNYGYTFGSGTRLTVV.

The V and J genes are TRBV7-8 and TRBJ1-1, with D uncertain. This CDR3 region has 14 residues. Germline CDR1 SGHVS, CDR2 FQNEAQ. The V and J ends lost 1 base and 6 bases respectively, with 12 bases between them. The CDR3, as DNA: TGTGCCAGCAGCTTAGAAACGGCGGACCCTGAAGCTTTCTTT. The encoded protein is CASSLETADPEAFF.

This chain joins TRBV19 and TRBJ1-1; D is ambiguous. This CDR3 comprises 13 residues. Germline values: CDR1 LNHDA, CDR2 SQIVND (reference sequence). V was clipped by 3 bases and J by 7 bases, with 12 bases between them. CDR3 sequence (DNA): TGTGCCAGTAGTATCACCGCGGGAATTGAAGCTTTCTTT. Its protein is CASSITAGIEAFF.

J is TRBJ2-2 and V is TRBV7-2, with a tentative D call TRBD2 (5 bases). Trimming removed 7 bases at V and 0 bases at J, with 12 bases between. Germline V lookup: CDR1 SGHTA, CDR2 FQGNSA. The CDR3 consists of 15 residues. The CDR3 loop is CASNRIAPNTGELFF. CDR3 in DNA: TGTGCCAGCAACCGAATAGCGCCGAACACCGGGGAGCTGTTTTTT. The full variable domain, its missing parts supplied by reference TRBV7-2 and TRBJ2-2, is GAGVSQSPSNKVTEKGKDVELRCDPISGHTALYWYRQSLGQGLEFLIYFQGNSAPDKSGLPSDRFSAERTGGSVSTLTIQRTQQEDSAVYLCASNRIAPNTGELFFGEGSRLTVL.

A few counts support this clonotype. The chain recombines TRBV20-1 with TRBJ1-1; tentatively, D is TRBD1 (6 bases). The CDR3 runs to 12 residues. The V end lost 3 bases, the J end lost 6 bases, and 11 bases lay between the germline ends. Looked up from germline, CDR1 is DFQATT and CDR2 is SNEGSKA (reference sequence). DNA of the CDR3: TGCAGTGCTAGTTACAGGGCCTCTGAAGCTTTCTTT. Amino acids: CSASYRASEAFF.

Many counts were recorded for this clonotype. The V gene is TRBV4-2, the J gene TRBJ2-3; the D gene could be TRBD1 or TRBD2 (5 bases each). The CDR3 spans 15 residues. Deletions cut 6 bases from V and 2 bases from J, with 15 bases between. The V gene's germline CDR1 is LGHNA and CDR2 YNFKEQ. CDR3 loop: CASRTPGRNTDTQYF. CDR3 nucleotide sequence: TGTGCCAGCAGAACTCCGGGACGCAACACAGATACGCAGTATTTT.

The rearrangement joins TRBV20-1 to TRBJ2-2, with D perhaps TRBD2 (6 bases). Germline V lookup: CDR1 DFQATT, CDR2 SNEGSKA (reference sequence). V was trimmed by 7 bases and J by 7 bases, leaving 16 bases between them. The CDR3 length is 13 residues. CDR3 nucleotides: TGCAGTGGTCTACGGGGGTCCGGCGGGGAGCTGTTTTTT. Amino acid sequence: CSGLRGSGGELFF.

V is TRBV10-3 and J is TRBJ1-2; D gene unclear. There are 12 residues in the CDR3. V shed 8 bases and J shed 4 bases, with 11 bases lying between them. Germline V gene lookup returns CDR1 ENHRY and CDR2 SYGVKD. The chain's CDR3 is CAIGSPGYGYTF. CDR3 coding DNA: TGTGCCATCGGTAGCCCAGGCTATGGCTACACCTTC.

This clonotype has a handful of counts. The genes are TRBV20-1 and TRBJ2-1, with D hard to call. CDR1 and CDR2 (germline): DFQATT, SNEGSKA (reference sequence). V was clipped by 0 bases and J by 10 bases, with 7 bases between them. The CDR3 length is 11 residues. The CDR3 sequence: CSAREVDEQFF. Here the CDR3 DNA reads TGCAGTGCTAGAGAGGTCGACGAGCAGTTCTTC.

The gene calls are TRBV7-9 and TRBJ1-1; D not certain. This CDR3 is built from 13 residues. V was cut by 1 base and J by 7 bases, with 10 bases left in between. Germline-derived CDR1 and CDR2 are SEHNR and FQNEAQ (reference sequence). The chain's CDR3 is CASSLELEGEAFF. The CDR3 DNA is TGTGCCAGCAGCTTAGAACTTGAAGGTGAAGCTTTCTTT.

This chain links TRBV28 with TRBJ2-1, with a possible D match to TRBD1 (6 bases). From germline, CDR1 is MDHEN and CDR2 SYDVKM. Trimming left V 7 bases short and J 8 bases short, with 18 bases between. The CDR3 runs 14 residues. The CDR3 DNA follows: TGTGCCAGCACCGCCCGACAGGTCAGCGATGAGCAGTTCTTC. Translation gives CASTARQVSDEQFF.

This clonotype was seen repeatedly, ten times or more. The chain has TRBV20-1 and TRBJ1-2; D may be TRBD1 (5 bases). The CDR3 has 14 residues. Germline loops: CDR1 DFQATT, CDR2 SNEGSKA (reference sequence). V was cut by 7 bases and J by 5 bases, with 20 bases left in between. CDR3 nucleotide sequence: TGCAGTGGCTTATCCGGGACGGAAAGTTATGGCTACACCTTC. Encoded protein: CSGLSGTESYGYTF.

Only a few counts were recorded for this clonotype. The chain is built from TRBV7-9 and TRBJ1-3; D remains unclear. V was trimmed by 1 base and J by 7 bases, leaving 8 bases between them. Germline V gene data show CDR1 as SEHNR and CDR2 as FQNEAQ (reference sequence). The CDR3 contains 13 residues. For the CDR3, the DNA is TGTGCCAGCAGCTTAGGGGCCAGCAACACCATATATTTT. Translated, it gives CASSLGASNTIYF.

The chain joins TRBV5-1 to TRBJ2-2, with D possibly TRBD2 on 6 matching bases. V dropped 4 bases and J dropped 0 bases, with 10 bases sitting between them. Germline V gene lookup returns CDR1 SGHRS and CDR2 YFSETQ. The CDR3 runs 15 residues. The CDR3 reads CASSPRDANTGELFF. CDR3 DNA sequence: TGCGCCAGCAGCCCGCGGGATGCGAACACCGGGGAGCTGTTTTTT. Looking up the rest from reference TRBV5-1 and TRBJ2-2 gives the full variable domain: KAGVTQTPRYLIKTRGQQVTLSCSPISGHRSVSWYQQTPGQGLQFLFEYFSETQRNKGNFPGRFSGRQFSNSRSEMNVSTLELGDSALYLCASSPRDANTGELFFGEGSRLTVL.

On this clonotype itself: Just one base apart from a much larger clone, this may be a read error. The rearrangement joins TRBV29-1 to TRBJ2-7, with 9 bases that match TRBD1. The CDR3 runs 12 residues. Germline loops: CDR1 SQVTM, CDR2 ANQGSEA. CDR3 nucleotides: TGCAGCGTCGGGGACAGGGTCTACAAGCAGTACTTC. It is translated as CSVGDRVYKQYF.

This clonotype was recorded a few times. The gene calls are TRBV12-3 or TRBV12-4 and TRBJ1-2; D remains unclear. The CDR3 sequence is 12 residues long. Trimming stripped 0 bases from V and 7 bases from J, with 6 bases between. The DNA for the CDR3 is TGTGCCAGCAGTTTAGCGCTAATTGGCTACACCTTC. It translates to CASSLALIGYTF.

CDR3 sequence reads: CASSPPTGGSGELFF. CDR3 nucleotide sequence: TGTGCCAGCAGTCCTCCTACGGGAGGGTCCGGGGAGCTGTTTTTT. This chain links TRBV6-5 with TRBJ2-2, with 8 bases matching TRBD2. The CDR3 sequence is 15 residues long. Trimming cost V 5 bases and J 6 bases; bases outside gene matches: 8. CDR1 is MNHEY, CDR2 SVGAGI, per germline.

This clonotype was counted ten times or more. The chain carries TRBV29-1 and TRBJ1-3; possible D gene TRBD1, 5 bases. CDR3 size: 13 residues. V was pared by 8 bases and J by 6 bases, with 17 bases between. From germline, CDR1 is SQVTM and CDR2 ANQGSEA. The CDR3: CSLLSGWINTIYF. In DNA form, the CDR3 reads TGCAGCCTTCTCTCAGGGTGGATAAACACCATATATTTT.

The CDR3 here is CASSVMGRGTAEAFF. The CDR3 DNA reads as TGTGCCAGCAGTGTGATGGGGCGAGGGACGGCTGAAGCTTTCTTT. V and J are TRBV2 and TRBJ1-1; D is possibly TRBD1 (5 bases). Germline CDR1 and CDR2: SNHLY and FYNNEI. This CDR3 has 15 residues. Trimming left V 4 bases short and J 6 bases short, with 18 bases between.